This entry concerns a single T cell receptor beta chain. As yet, its antigen is unknown. Stated time point: newly diagnosed, previously untreated cHL patient sample. The authors purified CD4+ T cells from thawed PBMCs by magnetic negative selection. The data were obtained in a study of PD-1 blockade in classical Hodgkin lymphoma. Study-wide findings and caveats: Whatever underlies the repertoire differences (possibly disease activity or prior therapy) remains undefined.

V was pared by 0 bases and J by 6 bases, with 12 bases between. CDR1 and CDR2 (germline): MNHEY, SVGAGI. CDR3 size: 15 residues. The assay was immunoSEQ multiplex PCR, and TCRdb's table has in-frame clones only and misses some. The data contain 24,000 or so clones, under 95% of them singletons. J is TRBJ2-4 and V is TRBV6-5, with D tentatively TRBD1 (6 bases). This receptor was taken from a human donor with classical Hodgkin lymphoma. Sequences were obtained from CD4+ T cells from blood. The CDR3, as DNA: TGTGCCAGCAGTTACTCGAGGGGGTGGAGAAACATTCAGTACTTC. It encodes CASSYSRGWRNIQYF.